A single sample gave rise to the 10 T cell receptor beta chains below, sequenced in a study of T cell changes during pregnancy in multiple sclerosis. Sequenced by immunoSEQ multiplex PCR; TCRdb stores in-frame clones only, minus some. The sample consists of 30,000 to 45,000 clones, roughly 85% of them appearing once. The starting material was CD4+ T cells from peripheral blood mononuclear cells, obtained before pregnancy. The receptors were sampled from a female donor with multiple sclerosis, enrolled in a pregnancy study.

The chain couples TRBV2 to TRBJ1-5; a weak D match, TRBD1 (6 bases). With 7 bases removed from V and 1 base from J, the gap between germline ends came to 14 bases. Germline V CDR1 and CDR2: SNHLY, FYNNEI. The CDR3 loop spans 15 amino acids. CDR3: CASTLGRGSNQPQHF. CDR3 DNA sequence: TGTGCCAGCACCCTGGGGAGGGGGAGCAATCAGCCCCAGCATTTT.

This chain connects TRBV18 to TRBJ2-1; tentative D call: TRBD2 (6 bases). Germline values: CDR1 KGHSH, CDR2 LQKENI. This CDR3 contains 16 residues. The V end was cut by 3 bases, the J end by 0 bases, with 12 bases between. The CDR3 spells CASSPTDGSSYNEQFF. The CDR3 DNA reads as TGTGCCAGCTCACCCACGGACGGGAGCTCCTACAATGAGCAGTTCTTC.

The chain has TRBV7-2 and TRBJ2-1, with TRBD2 matching 12 bases. Germline assignment: CDR1 SGHTA and CDR2 FQGNSA. J lost 8 bases, V lost 3 bases, and 8 bases had no gene match. The CDR3 is made up of 16 amino acids. The CDR3 region is CASSLETSGRIYEQFF. CDR3 nucleotides: TGTGCCAGCAGCTTGGAAACTAGCGGGAGGATCTATGAGCAGTTCTTC.

The count of this clone is one. The chain carries TRBV5-1 and TRBJ2-7; tentatively, D is TRBD1 (7 bases). The ends were cut back, 2 bases at V and 3 bases at J, with 15 bases in the middle. Germline V gene sequence: CDR1 SGHRS, CDR2 YFSETQ. The CDR3 totals 15 residues. The CDR3 DNA sequence: TGCGCCAGCAGCTTTGGGGCAGGGGGGTACTACGAGCAGTACTTC. Amino acid sequence: CASSFGAGGYYEQYF.

The chain uses TRBV21-1 and TRBJ2-5; TRBD1 is the table's D call, not checked against the DNA. TRBV21-1 is a pseudogene locus. This CDR3 contains 19 residues. The CDR3 nucleotides are TGTGCCAGCAGCTCCGTAGGCAGGGGCAAATTATTCCTCCAAGAGACCCAGTACTTC. Its translation: CASSSVGRGKLFLQETQYF.

A remark on this clone: The junction and the germline gene differ at one end; a read error may be behind it. The V gene is TRBV6-1, the J gene TRBJ2-3; perhaps TRBD2 as D (5 bases). Germline-derived CDR1 and CDR2 are MNHNS and SASEGT. The CDR3 loop spans 14 amino acids. CDR3 sequence: CASSGPPSTDTQYF. CDR3 sequence (DNA): TGTGCCAGCAGTGGCCCGCCTAGCACGGATACGCAGTATTTT.

This chain links TRBV2 with TRBJ1-1; TRBD1 might be the D (5 bases). Looked up from germline, CDR1 is SNHLY and CDR2 is FYNNEI. The CDR3 covers 14 residues. The V and J ends lost 4 bases and 3 bases respectively, with 12 bases between them. CDR3 sequence: CASSVIRDDTEAFF. DNA of the CDR3: TGTGCCAGCAGTGTGATCAGGGATGACACTGAAGCTTTCTTT.

V is TRBV2 and J is TRBJ1-5; maybe TRBD1 (6 bases). Germline CDR1 reads SNHLY; CDR2 reads FYNNEI. This CDR3 has 14 amino acids. With 4 bases removed from V and 4 bases from J, the gap between germline ends came to 11 bases. CDR3 sequence (DNA): TGTGCCAGCAGTGCGGACAGTTGGAATCAGCCCCAGCATTTT. Amino acid sequence: CASSADSWNQPQHF. Together with reference TRBV2 and TRBJ1-5, the CDR3 gives the full variable domain: EPEVTQTPSHQVTQMGQEVILRCVPISNHLYFYWYRQILGQKVEFLVSFYNNEISEKSEIFDDQFSVERPDGSNFTLKIRSTKLEDSAMYFCASSADSWNQPQHFGDGTRLSIL.

The chain is built from TRBV2 and TRBJ1-2, with 7 bases identical to TRBD1. The J segment lost 8 bases and the V segment lost 6 bases, leaving 12 bases of the junction unmatched. Germline loops: CDR1 SNHLY, CDR2 FYNNEI. The CDR3 sequence is 14 residues long. The CDR3 DNA is TGTGCCAGCAGCGAACTTTCAGGGGGATTAGGCTACACCTTC. It yields the protein CASSELSGGLGYTF.

The chain combines TRBV5-1 with TRBJ2-7; the match to TRBD2 covers 8 bases. The V gene's germline CDR1 is SGHRS and CDR2 YFSETQ. The V gene end was trimmed by 4 bases and the J gene end by 3 bases; junction bases not matched to a gene: 6. The CDR3 length is 14 residues. The CDR3, as DNA: TGCGCCAGCAGCGTTACCGGGACTAGCTACGAGCAGTACTTC. Amino acids: CASSVTGTSYEQYF. The entire variable domain, with the rest obtained from reference TRBV5-1 and TRBJ2-7, is as follows: KAGVTQTPRYLIKTRGQQVTLSCSPISGHRSVSWYQQTPGQGLQFLFEYFSETQRNKGNFPGRFSGRQFSNSRSEMNVSTLELGDSALYLCASSVTGTSYEQYFGPGTRLTVT.